This TCR beta chain was identified during a study of T cells in Graves' hyperthyroidism and ophthalmopathy. The CDR3 regions of TCR beta were amplified from RNA transcripts. TCR CDR3 underwent first-round RT-PCR with the HTBI primer set. Via MiXCR, TCRdb re-called the multiplex PCR reads, giving one row per CDR3 protein. This sample has 310,000 or so distinct CDR3 sequences, with about 15% found just once. This clonotype occurred a few times. Duration under 3 months, a NOSPECS grade of at least 4, and a Clinical Activity Score of at least 3 characterized the ophthalmopathy patients. Clinical symptoms, serum thyroxine and TRAb, thyroid ultrasound and orbital computed tomography were used for the diagnoses. J gave up 7 bases and V 6 bases, and 9 bases lay outside the gene matches. The CDR3 spans 14 residues. Per germline, CDR1 LNHDA and CDR2 SQIVND (reference sequence).

V gene TRBV19 combines with J gene TRBJ1-5; 7 nucleotides align to TRBD1. The receptor was derived from a woman aged 55-69 years with Graves' ophthalmopathy. The specimen was blood. CDR3 protein: CASSLQGTQQPQHF. The CDR3 DNA is TGTGCCAGTAGCCTACAGGGGACTCAGCAGCCCCAGCATTTT.